The clone carrying this T cell receptor (beta chain) was seen more than once but under ten times. The antigen is undetermined. This sample stems from a study of cytomegalovirus exposure and HLA in healthy donors. General study findings and limits: Accurate prediction of most subjects' HLA-A and HLA-B alleles from TCR beta sequences was reported. Most TCR sequences were rare, but some public TCRs occurred in many donors. The study recorded 150 to 200 TCR beta chains that were cytomegalovirus-associated.

The primer mix had 60 Vbeta and 13 Jbeta primers. Profiled with immunoSEQ multiplex PCR; TCRdb holds only in-frame clones, not every one. The table has roughly 110,000 clones, 60% to 80% seen once. Germline CDR1 is MGHRA and CDR2 is YSYEKL. The CDR3 length is 14 residues. V shed 0 bases and J shed 1 base, with 6 bases lying between them. The sequence came from a female donor in good health and CMV-seronegative. The source material was PBMCs. This chain connects TRBV4-1 to TRBJ1-1; D is unclear. CDR3 DNA sequence: TGCGCCAGCAGCCAAGAACCGAGGAACACTGAAGCTTTCTTT. Residues: CASSQEPRNTEAFF.